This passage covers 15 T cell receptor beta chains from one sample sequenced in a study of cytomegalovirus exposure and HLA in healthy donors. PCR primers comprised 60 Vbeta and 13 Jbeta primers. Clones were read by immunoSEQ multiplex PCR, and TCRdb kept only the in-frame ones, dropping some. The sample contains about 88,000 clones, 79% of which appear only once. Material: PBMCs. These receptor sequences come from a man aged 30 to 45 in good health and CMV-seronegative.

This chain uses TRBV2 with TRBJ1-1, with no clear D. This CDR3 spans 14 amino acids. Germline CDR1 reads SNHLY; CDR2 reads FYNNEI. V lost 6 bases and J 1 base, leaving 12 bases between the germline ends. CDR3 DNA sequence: TGTGCCAGCAGACCCGAGGGCCCGAACACTGAAGCTTTCTTT. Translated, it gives CASRPEGPNTEAFF.

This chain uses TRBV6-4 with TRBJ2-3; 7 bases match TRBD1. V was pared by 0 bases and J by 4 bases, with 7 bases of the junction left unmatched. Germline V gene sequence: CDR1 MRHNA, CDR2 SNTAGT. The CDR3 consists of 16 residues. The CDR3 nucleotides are TGTGCCAGCAGTGACTCTGGGACAGCCGGCTCAGATACGCAGTATTTT. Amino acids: CASSDSGTAGSDTQYF.

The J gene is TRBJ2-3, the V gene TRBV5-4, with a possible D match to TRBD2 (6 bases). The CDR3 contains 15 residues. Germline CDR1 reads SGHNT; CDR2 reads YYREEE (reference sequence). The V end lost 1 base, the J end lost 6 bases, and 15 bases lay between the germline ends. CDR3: CASSLWAGNGDTQYF. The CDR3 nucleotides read TGTGCCAGCAGCTTGTGGGCGGGGAATGGGGATACGCAGTATTTT.

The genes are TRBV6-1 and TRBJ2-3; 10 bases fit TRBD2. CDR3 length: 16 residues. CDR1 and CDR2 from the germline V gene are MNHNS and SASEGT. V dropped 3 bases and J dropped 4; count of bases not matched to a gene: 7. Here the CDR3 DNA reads TGTGCCAGCAGTGACCTAGGGACTAGCGAGCCAGATACGCAGTATTTT. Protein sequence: CASSDLGTSEPDTQYF.

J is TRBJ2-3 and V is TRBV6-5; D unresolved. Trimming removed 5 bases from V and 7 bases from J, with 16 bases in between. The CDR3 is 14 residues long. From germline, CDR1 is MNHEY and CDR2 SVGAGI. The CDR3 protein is CASSRTGLSNTQYF. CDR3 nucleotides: TGTGCCAGCAGTCGAACGGGTCTGTCCAATACGCAGTATTTT.

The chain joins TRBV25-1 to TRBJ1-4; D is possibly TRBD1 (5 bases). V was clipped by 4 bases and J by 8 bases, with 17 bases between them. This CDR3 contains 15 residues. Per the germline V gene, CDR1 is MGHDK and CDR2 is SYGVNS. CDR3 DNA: TGTGCCAGCAGTGGTTCCGGTAAAAAGGGGGAAAAACTGTTTTTT. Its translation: CASSGSGKKGEKLFF.

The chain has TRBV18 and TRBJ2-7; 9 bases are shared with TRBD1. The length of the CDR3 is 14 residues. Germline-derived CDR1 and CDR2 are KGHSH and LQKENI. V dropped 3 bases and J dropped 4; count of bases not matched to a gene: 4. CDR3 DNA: TGTGCCAGCTCACCCGGGACAGGGAGGTACGAGCAGTACTTC. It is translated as CASSPGTGRYEQYF.

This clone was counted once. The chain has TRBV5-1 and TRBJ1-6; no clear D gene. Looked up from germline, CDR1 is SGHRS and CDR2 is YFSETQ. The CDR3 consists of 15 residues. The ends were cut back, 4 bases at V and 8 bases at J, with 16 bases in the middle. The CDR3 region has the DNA TGCGCCAGCAGCCCTCAGACGGAGATTGATTCACCCCTCCACTTT. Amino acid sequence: CASSPQTEIDSPLHF.

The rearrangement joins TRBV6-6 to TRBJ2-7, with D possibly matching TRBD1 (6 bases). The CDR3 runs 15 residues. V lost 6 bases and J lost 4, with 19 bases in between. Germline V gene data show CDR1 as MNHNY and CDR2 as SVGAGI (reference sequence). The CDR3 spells CASSPRQGLLYEQYF. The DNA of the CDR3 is TGTGCCAGCAGCCCCAGGCAGGGGCTGTTATACGAGCAGTACTTC.

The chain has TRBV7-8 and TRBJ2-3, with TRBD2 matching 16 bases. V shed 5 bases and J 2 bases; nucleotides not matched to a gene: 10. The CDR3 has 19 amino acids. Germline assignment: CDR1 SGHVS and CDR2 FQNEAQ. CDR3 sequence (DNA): TGTGCCAGCAGCCCATGGGGGACTAGCGGGGGGGGAGACACAGATACGCAGTATTTT. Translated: CASSPWGTSGGGDTDTQYF.

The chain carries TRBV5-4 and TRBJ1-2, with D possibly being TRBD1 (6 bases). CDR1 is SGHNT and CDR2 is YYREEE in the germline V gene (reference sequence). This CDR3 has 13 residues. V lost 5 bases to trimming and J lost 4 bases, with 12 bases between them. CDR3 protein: CASRPQGIYGYTF. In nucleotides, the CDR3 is TGTGCCAGCAGGCCACAGGGTATCTATGGCTACACCTTC.

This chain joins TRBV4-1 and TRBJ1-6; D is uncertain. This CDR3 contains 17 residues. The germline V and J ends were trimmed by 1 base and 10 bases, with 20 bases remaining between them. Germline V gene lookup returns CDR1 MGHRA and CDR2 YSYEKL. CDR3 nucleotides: TGCGCCAGCAGCCAAGCAACTGACCGCGCGAGGAGATCACCCCTCCACTTT. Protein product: CASSQATDRARRSPLHF.

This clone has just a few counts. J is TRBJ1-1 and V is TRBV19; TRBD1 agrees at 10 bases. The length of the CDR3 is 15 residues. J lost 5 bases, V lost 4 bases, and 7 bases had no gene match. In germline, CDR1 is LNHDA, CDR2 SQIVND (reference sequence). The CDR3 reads CASSKRRTGGTEAFF. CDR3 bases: TGTGCCAGTAGTAAACGGAGGACAGGGGGAACTGAAGCTTTCTTT.

The DNA of the CDR3 is TGTGCCAGCAGTGAAGCGCTTCCGAGCGGGGGTTGGACAGATACGCAGTATTTT. Translated: CASSEALPSGGWTDTQYF. The chain employs TRBV6-1 and TRBJ2-3; 8 nucleotides match TRBD2. This CDR3 contains 18 residues. V trimming: 0 bases; J trimming: 3 bases; junction bases outside the gene matches: 11. The germline V gene encodes CDR1 MNHNS and CDR2 SASEGT.

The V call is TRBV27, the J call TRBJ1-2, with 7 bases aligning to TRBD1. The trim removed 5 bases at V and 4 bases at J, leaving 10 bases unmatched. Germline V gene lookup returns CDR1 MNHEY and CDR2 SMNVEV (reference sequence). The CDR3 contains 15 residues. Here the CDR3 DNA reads TGTGCCAGCAGTAAGATGACAGGGAATAGCTATGGCTACACCTTC. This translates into CASSKMTGNSYGYTF.